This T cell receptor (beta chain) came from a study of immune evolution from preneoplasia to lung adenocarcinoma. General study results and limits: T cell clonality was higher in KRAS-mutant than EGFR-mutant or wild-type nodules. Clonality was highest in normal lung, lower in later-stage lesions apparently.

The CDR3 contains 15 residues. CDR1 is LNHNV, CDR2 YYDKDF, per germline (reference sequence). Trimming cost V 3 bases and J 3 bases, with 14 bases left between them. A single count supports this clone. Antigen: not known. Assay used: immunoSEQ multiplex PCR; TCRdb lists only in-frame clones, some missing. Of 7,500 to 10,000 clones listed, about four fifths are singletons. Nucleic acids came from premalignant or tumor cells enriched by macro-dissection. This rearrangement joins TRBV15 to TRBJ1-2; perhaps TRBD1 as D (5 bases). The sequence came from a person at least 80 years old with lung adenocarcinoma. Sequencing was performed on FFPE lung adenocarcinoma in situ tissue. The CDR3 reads CATSSGPTGHYGYTF. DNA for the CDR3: TGTGCCACCAGCAGTGGACCTACAGGACACTATGGCTACACCTTC.